This T cell receptor (beta chain) was identified in a study of blood T cell repertoires in COVID-19. At the level of the study: Sites in the United States, Italy and Spain provided acute and convalescent COVID-19 samples. T cells, B-cell-depleted T cells, or PBMCs provided the cDNA or gDNA that served as material.

Between the trimmed V and J ends, which lost 4 bases and 9 bases, there was a span of 17 bases. This CDR3 is built from 15 residues. The germline CDR1 and CDR2 sequences are SGHRS and YFSETQ. Original processing notes: Amplification of reference gene primers provided the estimated nucleated cell counts. Profiled with immunoSEQ multiplex PCR; TCRdb holds only in-frame clones, not every one. That table furnishes V, J and clone size, whereas the DNA furnished D and trimming. The sample carries around 52,000 clones, 82% recorded once. This clone is large (0.1 to 1%) by share. The chain joins TRBV5-1 to TRBJ1-6; a possible D gene is TRBD1 (5 bases). Sample: peripheral blood. This clonotype was obtained from an older woman with acute or convalescent COVID-19. Written as DNA, the CDR3 is TGCGCCAGCAGCGACGTCGGAGGGGCAAGTTCACCCCTCCACTTT. Translating it yields CASSDVGGASSPLHF.